Listed here is a single TCR beta chain. The data were obtained in a study of pediatric ulcerative colitis. Study background: Fewer than 10 patients showed pancolitis and two showed left-sided colitis.

There are 14 residues in the CDR3. CDR1 and CDR2 (germline): SQVTM, ANQGSEA. J was trimmed by 5 bases and V by 5 bases; bases with no gene match: 6. The table came from immunoSEQ multiplex PCR; TCRdb's copy has only in-frame clones and leaves some out. The profile shows 30,000 to 45,000 clones, over 65% of them singletons. The chain uses TRBV29-1 and TRBJ2-2; 9 positions match TRBD1. This TCR derives from a girl between 5 and 17 years old with moderate ulcerative colitis. What was sequenced was blood. Written as DNA, the CDR3 is TGCAGCGTTACAACAGGGGGCGGGACCGGGGAGCTGTTTTTT. This sequence encodes CSVTTGGGTGELFF.